One TCR beta chain is described in this entry. The antigen is unknown. Each CDR3 protein is one row after TCRdb ran MiXCR on the multiplex PCR reads. This table has about 130,000 distinct CDR3 sequences, just under 20% appearing once. These data are taken from a study of breast tumors, draining lymph nodes, adjacent tissues. Findings and limits, study-wide: Most tumor T cells seemingly derive from lymph node, then expand in tumor. Tumor T cell lymph node origin was a supported hypothesis, not proven. Tumor repertoires ranked between lymph nodes and nontumor tissue in diversity, with V and J gene preferences.

Axillary draining lymph nodes of breast cancer patients supplied the node samples. Germline V CDR1 and CDR2: MDHEN, SYDVKM. Trimming left V 9 bases short and J 4 bases short, with 18 bases between. This CDR3 comprises 14 residues. The clonotype was recovered from a female donor with breast cancer. Some clones in this sample may be carry-over from other donors' samples. This rearrangement joins TRBV28 to TRBJ1-2; D is perhaps TRBD1 (6 bases). Source material: axillary lymph node tissue. CDR3 in amino acids: CASLIQGKGYGYTF. CDR3 nucleotides: TGTGCCAGTCTCATACAGGGTAAGGGCTATGGCTACACCTTC.